Below are 19 T cell receptor beta chains sequenced from a single sample in a study of response to subunit inactivated influenza vaccine. Using its own MiXCR run on the RT-PCR reads, TCRdb lists one record per CDR3 protein. The sample yields 800,000 to 1,000,000 distinct CDR3 sequences, 21% seen once. The starting material was PBMCs from blood, obtained 5 days after vaccination. The receptors stem from a man aged 45-65 years who received an inactivated influenza vaccine.

This clonotype was seen a handful of times. The chain has TRBV15 and TRBJ2-1, with TRBD2 as a possible D gene (6 bases). V lost 0 bases and J lost 7, with 10 bases in between. The germline V gene encodes CDR1 LNHNV and CDR2 YYDKDF (reference sequence). The CDR3 loop spans 14 amino acids. The CDR3 sequence: CATSRDKGRNEQFF. CDR3 nucleotide sequence: TGTGCCACCAGCAGAGATAAGGGGAGGAATGAGCAGTTCTTC.

As regards this clonotype: At one end the junction does not follow the germline gene, possibly because of a read error. This sequence joins TRBV5-1 and TRBJ1-1, with D tentatively TRBD1 (5 bases). CDR3 size: 14 residues. Germline loops: CDR1 SGHRS, CDR2 YFSETQ. The CDR3 spells CASSLGDSNTEAFF. DNA of the CDR3: TGTGCCAGCAGTTTGGGGGATTCGAACACTGAAGCTTTCTTT.

This clonotype was observed a handful of times. The chain couples TRBV20-1 to TRBJ1-4; 10 bases are shared with TRBD1. Germline trimming cut 1 base from V and 8 bases from J; bases unmatched to any gene: 13. CDR3 length: 17 amino acids. Germline CDR1 is DFQATT and CDR2 is SNEGSKA (reference sequence). For the CDR3, the DNA is TGCAGTGCTAGAGGCGACAGGGGGCGCCTGAGCGGAGAAAAACTGTTTTTT. Translation: CSARGDRGRLSGEKLFF.

This clonotype has a handful of counts. The chain employs TRBV14 and TRBJ2-1, with no clear D. There are 16 residues in the CDR3. CDR1 is SGHDN, CDR2 FVKESK, per germline. V dropped 0 bases and J dropped 2 bases, with 11 bases sitting between them. CDR3 DNA sequence: TGTGCCAGCAGCCAAGATTGGGCGGTTACCTACAATGAGCAGTTCTTC. The encoded protein is CASSQDWAVTYNEQFF.

The J gene is TRBJ2-1, the V gene TRBV7-2, with 7 bases aligning to TRBD2. Germline lookup yields CDR1 SGHTA and CDR2 FQGNSA. With V trimmed by 1 base and J by 2 bases, 5 bases remained unmatched. This CDR3 is built from 16 residues. The CDR3: CASSLGGGEPYNEQFF. For the CDR3, the DNA is TGTGCCAGCAGCTTAGGGGGGGGAGAGCCCTACAATGAGCAGTTCTTC.

This clonotype was recorded many times. The chain combines TRBV12-3 or TRBV12-4 with TRBJ2-3; D may be TRBD2 (6 bases). The CDR3 consists of 17 residues. Trimming removed 9 bases at V and 0 bases at J, with 22 bases between. The CDR3 DNA reads TGTGCCAGTACGGAGGGACGAGTTGGGTTTAGCACAGATACGCAGTATTTT. Its protein is CASTEGRVGFSTDTQYF.

This clonotype was counted between two and nine times. The chain links TRBV20-1 to TRBJ2-5; 11 bases agree with TRBD1. Per germline, CDR1 DFQATT and CDR2 SNEGSKA (reference sequence). CDR3 length: 15 residues. The junction had 10 bases not matched to a gene; V was cut back by 5 bases and J by 5 bases. The CDR3 spells CSAPGQGAHRETQYF. The CDR3 bases are TGCAGTGCTCCCGGACAGGGGGCGCACCGGGAGACCCAGTACTTC.

The genes are TRBV27 and TRBJ2-7; D is unclear. V gave up 0 bases and J gave up 5 bases, with 11 bases separating them. The CDR3 is made up of 14 amino acids. Germline V gene sequence: CDR1 MNHEY, CDR2 SMNVEV (reference sequence). The CDR3 coding sequence is TGTGCCAGCAGTTTATCGGCCGGGTTGGACGAGCAGTACTTC. It encodes CASSLSAGLDEQYF.

This chain connects TRBV3-1 to TRBJ2-5; D uncertain. CDR3 length equals 12 residues. CDR1 LGHDT and CDR2 YNNKEL come from the germline V gene (reference sequence). Trimming took off 0 bases at V and 6 bases at J, with 5 bases between the two ends. CDR3 region: CASSQDLKTQYF. The CDR3 region has the DNA TGTGCCAGCAGCCAAGATCTGAAGACCCAGTACTTC.

The chain uses TRBV28 and TRBJ2-7; D call uncertain. The CDR3 sequence is 15 residues long. The V gene lost 5 bases and the J gene lost 6 bases, with 20 bases spanning the gap. Germline V gene lookup returns CDR1 MDHEN and CDR2 SYDVKM. The CDR3, as DNA: TGTGCCAGCAGTAGAGCTCGGGTTCTGCCGCCCGAGCAGTACTTC. This codes for CASSRARVLPPEQYF.

The table lists this clonotype with many counts. J is TRBJ1-2 and V is TRBV12-3 or TRBV12-4; D remains ambiguous. The CDR3 contains 14 residues. V lost 3 bases, J lost 0 bases, and 8 bases lay in between. The CDR3 reads CASSFRASNYGYTF. CDR3 coding DNA: TGTGCCAGCAGTTTCCGGGCATCTAACTATGGCTACACCTTC.

This clonotype was detected many times. This chain connects TRBV20-1 to TRBJ1-4, with D tentatively TRBD1 (6 bases). V gave up 0 bases and J gave up 6 bases, with 14 bases separating them. Germline CDR1 reads DFQATT; CDR2 reads SNEGSKA (reference sequence). This CDR3 contains 15 residues. This CDR3 is CSARDQGSSDEKLFF. In DNA form, the CDR3 reads TGCAGTGCTAGAGATCAGGGGAGTTCGGATGAAAAACTGTTTTTT.

This clonotype was counted between two and nine times. The chain couples TRBV20-1 to TRBJ1-2, with TRBD1 as a possible D gene (6 bases). Trimming removed 6 bases from V and 5 bases from J, with 16 bases in between. Germline-derived CDR1 and CDR2 are DFQATT and SNEGSKA (reference sequence). The CDR3 totals 13 residues. CDR3 DNA sequence: TGCAGTGCCAAAACCGGGGGGCCGTATGGCTACACCTTC. This sequence encodes CSAKTGGPYGYTF.

There are a few counts of this clonotype. The CDR3: CASSYGTAKETQYF. The CDR3 region has the DNA TGCGCCAGCAGCTACGGGACAGCCAAAGAGACCCAGTACTTC. This chain connects TRBV5-1 to TRBJ2-5, with 7 bases that match TRBD1. J lost 3 bases, V lost 3 bases, and 5 bases had no gene match. The V gene's germline CDR1 is SGHRS and CDR2 YFSETQ. The CDR3 has 14 amino acids. The full variable domain, with the rest looked up from reference TRBV5-1 and TRBJ2-5, is KAGVTQTPRYLIKTRGQQVTLSCSPISGHRSVSWYQQTPGQGLQFLFEYFSETQRNKGNFPGRFSGRQFSNSRSEMNVSTLELGDSALYLCASSYGTAKETQYFGPGTRLLVL.

This clonotype was seen many times. V is TRBV24-1 and J is TRBJ2-5; D unclear. V lost 7 bases and J lost 5, with 13 bases in between. The CDR3 is made up of 13 amino acids. Germline loops: CDR1 KGHDR, CDR2 SFDVKD. The CDR3 coding sequence is TGTGCCACCAGCGCCCATGGGTCGGAGACCCAGTACTTC. This codes for CATSAHGSETQYF.

This clonotype was detected only a few times. This sequence joins TRBV21-1 and TRBJ2-1; TRBD1 is the table's D call and was not checked against the DNA. TRBV21-1 is a known pseudogene. The CDR3 length is 16 residues. The CDR3: CASSRTGTGTYNEQFF. In DNA, the CDR3 is TGTGCCAGCAGCCGGACTGGGACAGGGACCTACAATGAGCAGTTCTTC.

This clonotype has just a few counts. The chain couples TRBV5-1 to TRBJ2-1, with 11 bases identical to TRBD1. The V gene end was trimmed by 2 bases and the J gene end by 3 bases; junction bases not matched to a gene: 7. Germline assignment: CDR1 SGHRS and CDR2 YFSETQ. The CDR3 is made up of 17 amino acids. The CDR3: CASSLTGQGAIYNEQFF. CDR3 sequence (DNA): TGCGCCAGCAGCTTAACCGGACAGGGGGCTATCTACAATGAGCAGTTCTTC.

This chain connects TRBV18 to TRBJ2-3; TRBD1 might be the D (5 bases). Germline CDR1 is KGHSH and CDR2 is LQKENI. The CDR3 is 18 amino acids. With 4 bases removed from V and 3 bases from J, the gap between germline ends came to 23 bases. This CDR3 reads CASSLTGQGSFLTDTQYF. The CDR3 nucleotides are TGTGCCAGCTCACTTACCGGGCAGGGAAGCTTCCTTACAGATACGCAGTATTTT.

V gene TRBV24-1 combines with J gene TRBJ2-1; D remains unclear. The CDR3 is made up of 15 amino acids. The V gene lost 6 bases and the J gene lost 0 bases, with 11 bases spanning the gap. Germline CDR1 is KGHDR and CDR2 is SFDVKD. In DNA, the CDR3 is TGTGCCACCAGTTTGGGCGGTAGCTCCTACAATGAGCAGTTCTTC. It specifies CATSLGGSSYNEQFF.